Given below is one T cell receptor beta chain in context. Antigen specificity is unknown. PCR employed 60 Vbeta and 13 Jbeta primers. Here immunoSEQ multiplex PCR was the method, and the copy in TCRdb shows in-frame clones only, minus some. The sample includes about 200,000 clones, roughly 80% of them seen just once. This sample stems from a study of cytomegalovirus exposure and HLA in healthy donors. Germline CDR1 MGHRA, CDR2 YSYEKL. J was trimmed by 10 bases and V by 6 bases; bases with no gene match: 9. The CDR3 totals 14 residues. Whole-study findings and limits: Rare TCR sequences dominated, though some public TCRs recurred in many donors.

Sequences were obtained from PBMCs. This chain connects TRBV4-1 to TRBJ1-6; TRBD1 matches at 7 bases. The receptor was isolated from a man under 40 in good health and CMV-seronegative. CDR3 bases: TGCGCCAGCAGTAACCGGGACAGAGGATCACCCCTCCACTTT. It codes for CASSNRDRGSPLHF.